The following is a T cell receptor beta chain sequence with its context. Clones were sequenced by immunoSEQ multiplex PCR, and TCRdb holds only the in-frame ones, with some missing. In the table there are 160,000 or so clones, around four fifths of which are singletons. The sample originates from a study of blood T cell repertoires in COVID-19. Trimming took 1 base from V and 2 from J; bases not matched to a gene: 6. This CDR3 has 18 residues. CDR1 LGHNT and CDR2 FRNRAP come from the germline V gene. The sequenced material came from peripheral blood. This rearrangement joins TRBV12-5 to TRBJ2-3, with 13 bases fitting TRBD2. The source of this sequence is a woman aged 80 or over with acute or convalescent COVID-19. The CDR3 sequence: CASGLGQTSGGNTDTQYF. In nucleotides, the CDR3 is TGTGCTAGTGGTTTGGGGCAGACTAGCGGGGGGAACACAGATACGCAGTATTTT.